This record covers a single T cell receptor beta chain. This record belongs to a study of blood T cell repertoires in COVID-19. Looking at the study overall: Some COVID-19 samples were acute and others convalescent; all came from the United States, Italy and Spain. From T cells, B-cell-depleted T cells, or PBMCs came the material, which was cDNA or gDNA.

Per the original data handling: Reference gene primer amplification yielded estimated nucleated cell counts. Some clones are missing from TCRdb's copy, which holds only in-frame ones; the method was immunoSEQ multiplex PCR. The V and J calls and the clone size are those of that table, but D and trimming were determined from the DNA. The sample records about 200,000 clones, around 87% being singletons. The CDR3 totals 14 residues. The receptor's source is a man between 60 and 75 years old with acute or convalescent COVID-19. The chain combines TRBV21-1 with TRBJ1-3. TRBV21-1 is deemed a pseudogene. Sequences were obtained from peripheral blood. CDR3 loop: CASSPPESGNTIYF. CDR3 sequence (DNA): TGTGCCAGCAGCCCCCCGGAGTCTGGAAACACCATATATTTT.